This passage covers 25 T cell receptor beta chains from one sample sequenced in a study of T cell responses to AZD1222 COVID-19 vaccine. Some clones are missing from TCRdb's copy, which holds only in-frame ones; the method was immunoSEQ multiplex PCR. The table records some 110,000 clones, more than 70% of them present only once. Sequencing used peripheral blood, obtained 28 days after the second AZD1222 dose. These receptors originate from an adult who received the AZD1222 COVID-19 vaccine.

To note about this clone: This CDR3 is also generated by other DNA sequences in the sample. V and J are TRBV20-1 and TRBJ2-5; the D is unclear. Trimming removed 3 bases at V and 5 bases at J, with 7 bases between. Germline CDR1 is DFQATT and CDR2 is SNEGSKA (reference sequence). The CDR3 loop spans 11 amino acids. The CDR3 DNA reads TGCAGTGCTAGGGGTAGTGAGACCCAGTACTTC. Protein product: CSARGSETQYF.

CDR3 residues: CASSLASGAAGELFF. The CDR3 nucleotides are TGTGCCAGCAGCTTAGCTTCAGGGGCAGCCGGGGAGCTGTTTTTT. This chain links TRBV7-2 with TRBJ2-2, with TRBD1 as a possible D gene (6 bases). Trimming removed 0 bases at V and 6 bases at J, with 11 bases between. The CDR3 totals 15 residues. CDR1 is SGHTA, CDR2 FQGNSA, per germline. The full variable domain, with the rest looked up from reference TRBV7-2 and TRBJ2-2, is GAGVSQSPSNKVTEKGKDVELRCDPISGHTALYWYRQSLGQGLEFLIYFQGNSAPDKSGLPSDRFSAERTGGSVSTLTIQRTQQEDSAVYLCASSLASGAAGELFFGEGSRLTVL.

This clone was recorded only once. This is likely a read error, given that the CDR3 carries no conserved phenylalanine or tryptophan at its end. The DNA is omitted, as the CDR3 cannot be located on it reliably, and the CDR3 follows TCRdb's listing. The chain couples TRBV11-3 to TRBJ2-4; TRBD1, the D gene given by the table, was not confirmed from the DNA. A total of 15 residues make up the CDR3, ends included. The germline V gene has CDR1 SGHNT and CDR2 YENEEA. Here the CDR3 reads CASSLVGASKRISLV.

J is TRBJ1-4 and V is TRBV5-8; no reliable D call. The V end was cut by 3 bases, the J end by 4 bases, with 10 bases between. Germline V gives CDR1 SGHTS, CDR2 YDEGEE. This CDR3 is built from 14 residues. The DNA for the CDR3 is TGTGCCAGCAGCTCTTCAGACTTTAATGAAAAACTGTTTTTT. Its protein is CASSSSDFNEKLFF.

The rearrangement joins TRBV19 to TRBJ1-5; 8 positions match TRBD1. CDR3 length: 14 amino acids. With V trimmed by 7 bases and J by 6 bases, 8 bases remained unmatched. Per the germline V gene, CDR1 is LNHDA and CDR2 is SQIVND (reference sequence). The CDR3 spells CASTGTGEGQPQHF. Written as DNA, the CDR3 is TGTGCCAGTACTGGGACAGGAGAGGGTCAGCCCCAGCATTTT.

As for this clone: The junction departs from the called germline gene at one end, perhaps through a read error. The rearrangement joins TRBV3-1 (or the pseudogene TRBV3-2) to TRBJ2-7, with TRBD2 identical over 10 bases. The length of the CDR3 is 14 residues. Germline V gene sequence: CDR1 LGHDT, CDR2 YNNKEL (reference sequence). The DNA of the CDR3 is TGTGCCAGCAGCCAAGGGGGTAGCGGGGGGCCCGCCTCATTC. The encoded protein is CASSQGGSGGPASF.

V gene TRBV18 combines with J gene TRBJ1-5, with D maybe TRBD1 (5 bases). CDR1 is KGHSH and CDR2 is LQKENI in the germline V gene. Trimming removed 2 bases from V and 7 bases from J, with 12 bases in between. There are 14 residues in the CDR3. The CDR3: CASSPSQGGQPQHF. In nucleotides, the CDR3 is TGTGCCAGCTCACCATCTCAGGGAGGCCAGCCCCAGCATTTT.

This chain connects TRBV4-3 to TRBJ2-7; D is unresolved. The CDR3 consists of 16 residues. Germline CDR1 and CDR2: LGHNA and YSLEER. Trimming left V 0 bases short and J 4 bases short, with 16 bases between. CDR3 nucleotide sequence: TGCGCCAGCAGCCAAGATCACCAGAAGTTTGGGTACGAGCAGTACTTC. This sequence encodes CASSQDHQKFGYEQYF.

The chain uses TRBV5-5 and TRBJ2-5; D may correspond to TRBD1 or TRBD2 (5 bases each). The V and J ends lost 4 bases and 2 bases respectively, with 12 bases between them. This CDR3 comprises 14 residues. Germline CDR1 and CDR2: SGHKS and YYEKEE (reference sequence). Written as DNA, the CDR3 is TGTGCCAGCAGCCCGGGACCTGGGCAAGAGACCCAGTACTTC. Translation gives CASSPGPGQETQYF.

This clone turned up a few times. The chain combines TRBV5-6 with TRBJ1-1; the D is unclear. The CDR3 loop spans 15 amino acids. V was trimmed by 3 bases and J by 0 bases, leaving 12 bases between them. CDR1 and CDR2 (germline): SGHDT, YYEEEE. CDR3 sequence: CASSSDSGLNTEAFF. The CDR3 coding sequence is TGTGCCAGCAGCTCCGACTCAGGTTTGAACACTGAAGCTTTCTTT.

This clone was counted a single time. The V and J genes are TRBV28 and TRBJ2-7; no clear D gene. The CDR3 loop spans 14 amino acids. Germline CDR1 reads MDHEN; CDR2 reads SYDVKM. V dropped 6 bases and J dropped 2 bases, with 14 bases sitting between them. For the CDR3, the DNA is TGTGCCAGCAGCCCCAGAATAGGCCCCTACGAGCAGTACTTC. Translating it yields CASSPRIGPYEQYF.

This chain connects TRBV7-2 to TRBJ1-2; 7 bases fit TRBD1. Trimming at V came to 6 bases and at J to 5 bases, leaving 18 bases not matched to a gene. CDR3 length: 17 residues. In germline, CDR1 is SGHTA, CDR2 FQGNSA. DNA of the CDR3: TGTGCCAGCAGTCCCCAGGGGAGTAGGGACAGTCCTTATGGCTACACCTTC. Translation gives CASSPQGSRDSPYGYTF.

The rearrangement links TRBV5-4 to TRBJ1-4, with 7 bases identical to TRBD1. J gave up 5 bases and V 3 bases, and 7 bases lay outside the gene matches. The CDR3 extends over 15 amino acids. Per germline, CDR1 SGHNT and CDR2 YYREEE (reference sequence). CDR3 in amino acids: CASSSRTGQNEKLFF. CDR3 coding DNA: TGTGCCAGCAGCTCACGGACAGGACAAAATGAAAAACTGTTTTTT.

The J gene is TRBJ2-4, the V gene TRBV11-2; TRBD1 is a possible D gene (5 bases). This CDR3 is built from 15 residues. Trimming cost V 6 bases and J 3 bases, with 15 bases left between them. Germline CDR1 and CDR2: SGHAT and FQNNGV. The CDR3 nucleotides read TGTGCCAGCAGATCCCCCCAGGGTGGCAAAAACATTCAGTACTTC. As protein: CASRSPQGGKNIQYF.

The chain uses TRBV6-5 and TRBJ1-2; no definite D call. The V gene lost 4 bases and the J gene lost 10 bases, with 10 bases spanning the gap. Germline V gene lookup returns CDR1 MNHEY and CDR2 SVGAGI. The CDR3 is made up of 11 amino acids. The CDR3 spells CASSSKSLYTF. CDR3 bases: TGTGCCAGCAGTTCAAAGAGTCTCTACACCTTC.

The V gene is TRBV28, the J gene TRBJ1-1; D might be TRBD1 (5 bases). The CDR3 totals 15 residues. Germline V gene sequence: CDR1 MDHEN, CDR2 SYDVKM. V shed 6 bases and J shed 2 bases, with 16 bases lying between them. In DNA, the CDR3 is TGTGCCAGCAGGCCCCTAGGGGCAGCTAACACTGAAGCTTTCTTT. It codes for CASRPLGAANTEAFF.

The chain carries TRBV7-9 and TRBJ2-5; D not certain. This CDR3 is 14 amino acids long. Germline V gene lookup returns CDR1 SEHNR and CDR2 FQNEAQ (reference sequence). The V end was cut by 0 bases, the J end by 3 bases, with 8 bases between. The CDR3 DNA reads TGTGCCAGCAGCTTAGCGATGGGCAAAGAGACCCAGTACTTC. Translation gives CASSLAMGKETQYF.

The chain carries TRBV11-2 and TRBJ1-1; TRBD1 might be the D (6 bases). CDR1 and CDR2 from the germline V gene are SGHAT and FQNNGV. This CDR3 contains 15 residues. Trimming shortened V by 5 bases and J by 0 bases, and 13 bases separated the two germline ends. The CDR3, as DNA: TGTGCCAGCAGCGAGCGGGGGGCCTTGAACACTGAAGCTTTCTTT. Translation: CASSERGALNTEAFF.

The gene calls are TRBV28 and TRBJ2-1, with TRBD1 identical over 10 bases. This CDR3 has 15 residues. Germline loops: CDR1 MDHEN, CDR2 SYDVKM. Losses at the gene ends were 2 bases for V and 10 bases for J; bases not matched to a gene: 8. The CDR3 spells CASSLPRGQGNEQFF. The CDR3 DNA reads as TGTGCCAGCAGTTTACCAAGGGGACAGGGGAACGAGCAGTTCTTC.

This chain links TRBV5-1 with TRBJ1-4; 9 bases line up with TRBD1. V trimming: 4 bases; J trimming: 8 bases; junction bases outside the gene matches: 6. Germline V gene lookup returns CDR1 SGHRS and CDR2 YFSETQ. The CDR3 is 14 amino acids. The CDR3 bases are TGCGCCAGCAGCCCCGGGACAGGGCGAGAAAAACTGTTTTTT. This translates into CASSPGTGREKLFF. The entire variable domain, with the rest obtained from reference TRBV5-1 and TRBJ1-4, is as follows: KAGVTQTPRYLIKTRGQQVTLSCSPISGHRSVSWYQQTPGQGLQFLFEYFSETQRNKGNFPGRFSGRQFSNSRSEMNVSTLELGDSALYLCASSPGTGREKLFFGSGTQLSVL.

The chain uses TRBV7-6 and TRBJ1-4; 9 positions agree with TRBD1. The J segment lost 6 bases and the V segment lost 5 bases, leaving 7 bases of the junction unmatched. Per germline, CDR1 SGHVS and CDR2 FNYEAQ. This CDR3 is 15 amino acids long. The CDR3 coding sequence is TGTGCCAGCAGCCCCCAGACAGGGGGATATGAAAAACTGTTTTTT. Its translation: CASSPQTGGYEKLFF.

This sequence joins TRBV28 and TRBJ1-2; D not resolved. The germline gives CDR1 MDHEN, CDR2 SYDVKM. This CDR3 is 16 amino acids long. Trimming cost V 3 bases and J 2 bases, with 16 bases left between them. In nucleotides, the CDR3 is TGTGCCAGCAGTTTCCGGCCGGGAGAACCAAACTATGGCTACACCTTC. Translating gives CASSFRPGEPNYGYTF.

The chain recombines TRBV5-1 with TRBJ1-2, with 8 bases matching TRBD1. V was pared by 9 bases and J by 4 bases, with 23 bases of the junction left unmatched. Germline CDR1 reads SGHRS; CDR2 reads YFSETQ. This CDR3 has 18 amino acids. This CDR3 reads CATSRRLGTGQFGYGYTF. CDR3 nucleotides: TGCGCCACCTCTAGAAGATTAGGGACAGGTCAATTCGGCTATGGCTACACCTTC.

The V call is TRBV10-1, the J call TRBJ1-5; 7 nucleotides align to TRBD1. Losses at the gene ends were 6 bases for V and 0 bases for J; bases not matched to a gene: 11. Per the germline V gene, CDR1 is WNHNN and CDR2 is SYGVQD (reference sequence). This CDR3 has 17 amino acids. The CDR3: CASRDPRGSYSNQPQHF. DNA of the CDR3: TGCGCCAGCAGGGACCCCAGGGGGTCTTATAGCAATCAGCCCCAGCATTTT.

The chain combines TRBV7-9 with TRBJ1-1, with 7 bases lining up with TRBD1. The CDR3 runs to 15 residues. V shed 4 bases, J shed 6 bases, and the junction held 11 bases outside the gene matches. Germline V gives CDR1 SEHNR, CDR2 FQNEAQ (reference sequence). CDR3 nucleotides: TGTGCCAGCAGCTCGACAGACAGGGATGCCGCTGAAGCTTTCTTT. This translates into CASSSTDRDAAEAFF.